This T cell receptor (beta chain) was documented in a study of blood T cell repertoires in COVID-19. Turning to the study itself: There were acute and convalescent COVID-19 samples, and they came from the United States, Italy and Spain. PBMCs, B-cell-depleted T cells, or T cells provided the cDNA or gDNA that made up the material.

Per the original data handling: Amplification from reference gene primers served as the basis for estimated nucleated cell counts. Sequencing was performed with immunoSEQ multiplex PCR; in TCRdb, only in-frame clones are kept and a portion is missing. Clonal size and the V and J genes are those of that table, whereas D and trimming came from the DNA. The table shows about 160,000 clones, with over 90% occurring only once. V trimming: 3 bases; J trimming: 7 bases; junction bases outside the gene matches: 8. This CDR3 contains 14 residues. CDR1 MNHNS and CDR2 SASEGT come from the germline V gene. Those enrolled in Seattle joined during active infection and were followed longitudinally afterward.

The specimen was peripheral blood. This clonotype was sampled from a woman in her fifties or sixties with COVID-19, enrolled during active disease. The V gene is TRBV6-1, the J gene TRBJ1-1, with 7 bases aligning to TRBD1. The CDR3 sequence is CASSEYRGPLEAFF. DNA of the CDR3: TGTGCCAGCAGTGAGTACAGGGGACCACTTGAAGCTTTCTTT.